The 27 T cell receptor beta chains given below trace back to one sample, sequenced in a study of blood T cell repertoires in COVID-19. The repertoire was sequenced with immunoSEQ multiplex PCR; TCRdb's copy has only in-frame clones and lacks some. Counted here are about 97,000 clones, 70% to 90% occurring once; the ten biggest clones make up less than 3.5%. The source material was peripheral blood. Every receptor here comes from a man aged 50 or older with active or convalescent COVID-19.

The chain uses TRBV30 and TRBJ1-2; tentative D call: TRBD1 (6 bases). CDR3 size: 17 residues. Trimming shortened V by 1 base and J by 7 bases, and 25 bases separated the two germline ends. Germline V gene lookup returns CDR1 GTSNPN and CDR2 SVGIG (reference sequence). This CDR3 is CAWSDEGHHLDSVGYTF. Written as DNA, the CDR3 is TGTGCCTGGAGTGATGAGGGACACCACTTGGACTCGGTTGGCTACACCTTC. The entire variable domain, with the rest obtained from reference TRBV30 and TRBJ1-2, is as follows: SQTIHQWPATLVQPVGSPLSLECTVEGTSNPNLYWYRQAAGRGLQLLFYSVGIGQISSEVPQNLSASRPQDRQFILSSKKLLLSDSGFYLCAWSDEGHHLDSVGYTFGSGTRLTVV.

This clone was observed once. The gene calls are TRBV9 and TRBJ2-7, with 9 bases fitting TRBD1. The CDR3 runs 14 residues. CDR1 SGDLS and CDR2 YYNGEE come from the germline V gene. Trimming took 4 bases from V and 6 from J; bases not matched to a gene: 8. CDR3 sequence (DNA): TGTGCCAGCAGCACGTGGGACAGGGACTCCGAGCAGTACTTC. Its translation: CASSTWDRDSEQYF.

The chain joins TRBV21-1 to TRBJ1-6. TRBV21-1 is an annotated pseudogene. There are 15 residues in the CDR3. CDR3 DNA: TGTGCCAGCAGCTCATTTACGGGGAGATGTACACCCCTCCACTTT. This translates into CASSSFTGRCTPLHF.

This chain connects TRBV6-4 to TRBJ1-1; D possibly corresponds to TRBD1 (5 bases). Germline V lookup: CDR1 MRHNA, CDR2 SNTAGT. V gave up 2 bases and J gave up 3 bases, with 7 bases separating them. There are 13 residues in the CDR3. CDR3 region: CASSDDSYTEAFF. The CDR3 region has the DNA TGTGCCAGCAGTGACGACAGTTACACTGAAGCTTTCTTT.

The chain recombines TRBV2 with TRBJ2-5; 7 nucleotides agree with TRBD2. The CDR3 is made up of 14 amino acids. The trim removed 11 bases at V and 3 bases at J, leaving 12 bases unmatched. Per the germline V gene, CDR1 is SNHLY and CDR2 is FYNNEI. The CDR3 is CAWNSGALEETQYF. CDR3 DNA: TGTGCCTGGAACAGCGGGGCGTTAGAAGAGACCCAGTACTTC.

The chain carries TRBV28 and TRBJ1-3; D is undetermined. This CDR3 is built from 15 residues. V lost 4 bases and J lost 1, with 11 bases in between. The V gene's germline CDR1 is MDHEN and CDR2 SYDVKM. The CDR3 is CASSSLVRSGNTIYF. For the CDR3, the DNA is TGTGCCAGCAGTTCCCTCGTGAGGTCTGGAAACACCATATATTTT.

The rearrangement joins TRBV27 to TRBJ2-2; D gene ambiguous. CDR3 length equals 14 residues. V was clipped by 5 bases and J by 7 bases, with 14 bases between them. CDR1 MNHEY and CDR2 SMNVEV come from the germline V gene (reference sequence). CDR3 residues: CASSPPLRIGELFF. CDR3 sequence (DNA): TGTGCCAGCAGTCCCCCCCTGCGTATCGGGGAGCTGTTTTTT.

The rearrangement links TRBV14 to TRBJ1-3; D might be TRBD1 (6 bases). Trimming left V 3 bases short and J 3 bases short, with 9 bases between. Germline loops: CDR1 SGHDN, CDR2 FVKESK. The CDR3 spans 14 residues. This CDR3 is CASSQPGHGNTIYF. As DNA, the CDR3 is TGTGCCAGCAGCCAGCCGGGACATGGAAACACCATATATTTT.

This clone showed up just once. This chain joins TRBV19 and TRBJ2-5; TRBD1 is a possible D gene (6 bases). Trimming pared 10 bases from V and 1 base from J, leaving 16 bases between. The V gene's germline CDR1 is LNHDA and CDR2 SQIVND (reference sequence). The CDR3 has 14 amino acids. The CDR3 nucleotides are TGTGCCACAAGGGGGACGGGGTCCCAAGAGACCCAGTACTTC. Translating it yields CATRGTGSQETQYF. The whole variable domain, remainder taken from reference TRBV19 and TRBJ2-5, is DGGITQSPKYLFRKEGQNVTLSCEQNLNHDAMYWYRQDPGQGLRLIYYSQIVNDFQKGDIAEGYSVSREKKESFPLTVTSAQKNPTAFYLCATRGTGSQETQYFGPGTRLLVL.

This chain uses TRBV5-1 with TRBJ2-1, with 8 bases that match TRBD2. V was clipped by 0 bases and J by 8 bases; unmatched bases: 7. In germline, CDR1 is SGHRS, CDR2 YFSETQ. The CDR3 covers 15 residues. The CDR3 is CASSLASGGYDEQFF. The CDR3 bases are TGCGCCAGCAGCTTGGCCAGCGGGGGATATGATGAGCAGTTCTTC.

The V gene is TRBV6-1, the J gene TRBJ1-3; TRBD1 aligns across 7 bases. Germline CDR1 and CDR2: MNHNS and SASEGT. Trimming at V came to 2 bases and at J to 0 bases, leaving 10 bases not matched to a gene. The length of the CDR3 is 18 residues. CDR3 DNA sequence: TGTGCCAGCAGTGAATTCCTTATGGGGACAGTCTCTGGAAACACCATATATTTT. Its translation is CASSEFLMGTVSGNTIYF.

This rearrangement joins TRBV7-9 to TRBJ2-2; D is undetermined. The CDR3 loop spans 15 amino acids. Trimming pared 3 bases from V and 0 bases from J, leaving 8 bases between. Germline V gene lookup returns CDR1 SEHNR and CDR2 FQNEAQ (reference sequence). CDR3 residues: CASSFDNPNTGELFF. The CDR3 DNA follows: TGTGCCAGCAGCTTCGACAACCCGAACACCGGGGAGCTGTTTTTT. The full variable domain, rest sourced from reference TRBV7-9 and TRBJ2-2, is DTGVSQNPRHKITKRGQNVTFRCDPISEHNRLYWYRQTLGQGPEFLTYFQNEAQLEKSRLLSDRFSAERPKGSFSTLEIQRTEQGDSAMYLCASSFDNPNTGELFFGEGSRLTVL.

The chain has TRBV2 and TRBJ2-1; perhaps TRBD2 as D (5 bases). Germline loops: CDR1 SNHLY, CDR2 FYNNEI. The germline V and J ends were trimmed by 6 bases and 4 bases, with 10 bases remaining between them. The CDR3 consists of 13 residues. CDR3 nucleotide sequence: TGTGCCAGCAGGCCCGGGGTTTACAATGAGCAGTTCTTC. This codes for CASRPGVYNEQFF.

This clone was seen only a few times. The V gene is TRBV7-9, the J gene TRBJ2-3; 11 positions agree with TRBD2. This CDR3 is 16 amino acids long. Germline V gives CDR1 SEHNR, CDR2 FQNEAQ (reference sequence). J lost 2 bases, V lost 5 bases, and 6 bases had no gene match. DNA of the CDR3: TGTGCCAGCAGCCTGCTAGCGGGGGGAAACACAGATACGCAGTATTTT. Protein sequence: CASSLLAGGNTDTQYF.

V gene TRBV6-4 combines with J gene TRBJ2-5; TRBD2 aligns across 10 bases. The germline gives CDR1 MRHNA, CDR2 SNTAGT. After removal of 4 bases from V and 4 bases from J, the junction contained 6 bases not matched to a gene. The CDR3 is 15 amino acids. Here the CDR3 reads CASSVERGGGETQYF. The CDR3 DNA sequence: TGTGCCAGCAGTGTGGAGCGGGGGGGCGGAGAGACCCAGTACTTC.

The chain employs TRBV20-1 and TRBJ2-3; possibly TRBD2 for D (6 bases). CDR3 length: 14 residues. V was trimmed by 3 bases and J by 5 bases, leaving 15 bases between them. Germline V gene data show CDR1 as DFQATT and CDR2 as SNEGSKA (reference sequence). The CDR3 region is CSASLLGGRDTQYF. CDR3 DNA sequence: TGCAGTGCTAGTCTTTTGGGGGGAAGAGATACGCAGTATTTT.

The chain carries TRBV5-6 and TRBJ1-2; TRBD1 matches 7 bases. Germline V gene lookup returns CDR1 SGHDT and CDR2 YYEEEE. V shed 2 bases and J 1 base; nucleotides not matched to a gene: 2. CDR3 length equals 14 residues. This CDR3 reads CASSFGTDNYGYTF. CDR3 sequence (DNA): TGTGCCAGCAGCTTTGGGACAGATAACTATGGCTACACCTTC.

The chain uses TRBV19 and TRBJ2-2; D not resolved. Germline V gives CDR1 LNHDA, CDR2 SQIVND (reference sequence). CDR3 length: 11 amino acids. The V end lost 8 bases, the J end lost 6 bases, and 7 bases lay between the germline ends. CDR3: CASRSSGELFF. CDR3 coding DNA: TGTGCCAGTCGGTCGTCCGGGGAGCTGTTTTTT.

The chain is built from TRBV6-1 and TRBJ2-7, with TRBD1 matching over 9 bases. Looked up from germline, CDR1 is MNHNS and CDR2 is SASEGT. The CDR3 totals 14 residues. The junction had 4 bases not matched to a gene; V was cut back by 6 bases and J by 1 base. CDR3 coding DNA: TGTGCCAGCAGATGGGGACAGGGATCCTACGAGCAGTACGTC. This encodes CASRWGQGSYEQYV.

V and J are TRBV5-1 and TRBJ2-1, with D perhaps TRBD1 (6 bases). Trimming cost V 4 bases and J 0 bases, with 11 bases left between them. The length of the CDR3 is 15 residues. The germline V gene encodes CDR1 SGHRS and CDR2 YFSETQ. CDR3 protein: CASSPTGLSYNEQFF. The CDR3 coding sequence is TGCGCCAGCAGCCCGACAGGACTCTCCTACAATGAGCAGTTCTTC.

The chain combines TRBV28 with TRBJ2-6; the match to TRBD1 covers 8 bases. Losses at the gene ends were 3 bases for V and 4 bases for J; bases not matched to a gene: 5. The CDR3 length is 16 residues. Germline V gene sequence: CDR1 MDHEN, CDR2 SYDVKM. This CDR3 reads CASSFRGRDGANVLTF. CDR3 nucleotides: TGTGCCAGCAGTTTCAGGGGGCGCGACGGGGCCAACGTCCTGACTTTC.

The chain joins TRBV30 to TRBJ2-5, with TRBD2 matching over 14 bases. CDR3 length: 16 amino acids. Per germline, CDR1 GTSNPN and CDR2 SVGIG (reference sequence). V trimming: 4 bases; J trimming: 1 base; junction bases outside the gene matches: 5. CDR3: CAWTLGTSGGQETQYF. The CDR3 nucleotides read TGTGCCTGGACCCTGGGGACTAGCGGGGGCCAAGAGACCCAGTACTTC.

The chain joins TRBV28 to TRBJ2-1; TRBD2 aligns across 10 bases. Germline V gives CDR1 MDHEN, CDR2 SYDVKM. CDR3 size: 12 residues. CDR3 sequence: CGAAGGPNEQFF. In DNA form, the CDR3 reads TGTGGCGCAGCGGGGGGGCCGAATGAGCAGTTCTTC.

V gene TRBV7-9 combines with J gene TRBJ2-2; D unclear. Trimming shortened V by 3 bases and J by 6 bases, and 8 bases separated the two germline ends. This CDR3 has 13 amino acids. Germline loops: CDR1 SEHNR, CDR2 FQNEAQ (reference sequence). CDR3 protein: CASSFAQAGELFF. As DNA, the CDR3 is TGTGCCAGCAGCTTCGCACAAGCCGGGGAGCTGTTTTTT.

This chain's CDR3 is CASSEVGQGGETQYF. CDR3 nucleotides: TGTGCCAGCAGTGAAGTGGGGCAGGGAGGGGAGACCCAGTACTTC. The chain uses TRBV6-1 and TRBJ2-5; TRBD2 matches at 7 bases. The CDR3 spans 15 residues. CDR1 MNHNS and CDR2 SASEGT come from the germline V gene. J gave up 5 bases and V 1 base, and 7 bases lay outside the gene matches.

This clone was seen only once. The chain combines TRBV5-3 with TRBJ2-7, with TRBD2 matching over 7 bases. TRBV5-3 is reported as an ORF; its role is uncertain. V dropped 0 bases and J dropped 4; count of bases not matched to a gene: 10. CDR3 size: 16 residues. This CDR3 reads CARSLVDSGEGYEQYV. The CDR3 DNA follows: TGTGCCAGAAGCTTGGTTGACAGCGGGGAAGGTTACGAGCAGTACGTC.

The chain uses TRBV5-1 and TRBJ1-4; D gene ambiguous. This CDR3 contains 15 residues. The V end was cut by 0 bases, the J end by 0 bases, with 6 bases between. The germline CDR1 and CDR2 sequences are SGHRS and YFSETQ. The CDR3 nucleotides are TGCGCCAGCAGCTTGGTAGGAGCAACTAATGAAAAACTGTTTTTT. Translation gives CASSLVGATNEKLFF.